This TCR beta chain derives from a study of cytomegalovirus exposure and HLA in healthy donors (dated by TCRdb to the late 2010s). Concerning the study at large: According to an earlier analysis of 550 to 700 of the donors, some 180 million T cells yielded some 120 million unique TCR beta sequences and 250 to 350 Gb of sequence data. Roughly 290 gigabases of sequencing data and around 80 million unique TCR sequences made up an early release that covered several hundred HLA-typed donors. Among the roughly 410 genotyped donors, under 90% belonged to the genetic ancestry cluster associated with self-reported Caucasian donors. The study aimed to test whether cataloging public T cell receptors could reveal signatures of past pathogen exposure. The study used immunosequencing to profile the T cell repertoires of several hundred subjects and linked those repertoires to cytomegalovirus serostatus. Besides the first cohort of roughly 640 subjects, a separate validation cohort made up of 120 different subjects was used. The study combined high-throughput TCR immunosequencing, statistical association of individual TCRs with disease status, and machine learning to predict cytomegalovirus infection status. A later analysis re-examined previously published TCR beta repertoires from about 670 donors and added high-resolution HLA genotyping to investigate patterns of TCR occurrence. Rather than drawing on any new phenotypic data, the later analysis identified candidate immune exposures from TCR beta sequences and the way those sequences occurred across donors. An earlier analysis of a few hundred of the donors applied high-throughput TCR beta sequencing to assess whether each TCR beta V gene segment acted as functional or pseudogenic. Donor age, sex, ethnicity and CMV serostatus were collected together with the repertoire data. A later genetic analysis took genome-wide SNP genotypes for about three fifths of the 666 donors and used that subset as a discovery cohort. All discovery cohort repertoires had been generated using a single sequencing platform. HLA typing covered class I and class II loci at four-digit resolution. Typing coverage differed by locus: A, B, C, DRB1 and DQB1 were typed in roughly 620-630 donors, DQA1 in about 560, DPA1 in 600 to 610, and DPB1 in roughly 450. Four or five DR-DQ haplotypes were treated as single units for association and clustering because of strong linkage in the cohort. Among about 400 genotyped donors of the cohort, an average of roughly 230,000 unique TCR beta nucleotide sequences was sequenced per donor, of which roughly 17% were non-productive. Study-wide findings and limitations: Presence/absence analyses assumed roughly uniform sequencing depth across donors, an assumption that may not hold. The study gave a list of around 170 TCR beta chains associated with cytomegalovirus. The 87-base-pair reads could not distinguish some IMGT-functional V segments, including TRBV6-2 and TRBV6-3, so those segments were excluded. At a false discovery rate of 0.05, a later analysis linked under 20,000 TCR beta sequences to specific HLA alleles. Most TCR sequences were observed very rarely across donors, whereas some public TCRs were present in many individuals. In this cohort, only TCR beta chains were sequenced, and detectable features were limited by the absence of alpha or paired-chain data. Correlated functional status among segregating V segments might be attributable to linkage disequilibrium, but an unknown experimental factor could not be ruled out. Broadly in line with IMGT annotations, most TCR beta V segments showed up in productive rearrangements about 90% or about 30% of the time in an earlier analysis of 587 of the donors. In a later analysis, HLA-associated TCR beta chains showed more clonal expansion and lower generation probabilities than non-associated chains that were equally common. In a later analysis, most CMV-associated TCR beta chains were found to appear HLA-restricted, with HLA associations seemingly driven largely by CMV exposure. The earlier analysis of 587 of the donors excluded roughly 17 rarely observed V segments, including chromosome 9 orphons, because counts were too low. CMV serostatus was the only immune exposure information available for the cohort. The authors suggested that the approach could potentially be extended to other disease states and immunological phenotypes. HLA typing was unavailable for some donors at each locus, so association tests used only the typed subset. A further reported finding was that TCR beta sequences accurately predicted the HLA-A and HLA-B alleles for most subjects in the first cohort. According to a later analysis, TCR association rates differed among HLA loci, with DRB1 alleles showing the most associated TCRs and HLA-C alleles showing the fewest. Several of the top co-occurrence clusters appeared to be linked to parvovirus B19, influenza, CMV and Epstein-Barr virus, according to a later analysis. V-gene and J-gene trimming of TCR beta chains was associated with a missense DCLRE1C variant in a later genetic analysis, and the association was replicated in an independent cohort. A cluster of highly shared sequence variants was judged likely to be a technical artifact of the sequencing pipeline. In a later genetic analysis, fewer N-insertions in productive TCRs were reported among donors in an Asian-associated ancestry cluster than the 666-donor mean. Cytomegalovirus status was reported to be diagnosed by the classifier with high specificity and sensitivity in both the original and validation cohorts. A few of the identified cytomegalovirus-associated TCR beta chains were confirmed in vitro to be specific for cytomegalovirus antigens. Assigning TCR associations to individual alleles was difficult when HLA alleles, especially DR and DQ, strongly co-occurred.

In total, approximately 610 healthy bone marrow donors made up the cohort. At the time of sampling, every cohort member was nominally healthy, though immune exposures that went unrecorded were likely present. The donor was CMV seronegative and was included in the group of approximately 350 seronegative cohort members. A peripheral blood sample was provided by each donor, and peripheral blood mononuclear cells were used for TCR beta sequencing. The Qiagen DNeasy Blood Extraction Kit was used to extract genomic DNA from the blood cell samples. As for this clone: Its antigen target is currently unknown. Base qualities are not at hand, and no much larger clone is one base apart.

Library prep was done by the immunoSEQ multiplex PCR assay. For the multiplex PCR, a mixture combining 60 forward primers for TCR Vbeta segments and 13 reverse primers for TCR Jbeta segments was used. The CDR3 region of rearranged TCR beta genes was amplified from genomic DNA with a multiplex PCR assay. The Illumina HiSeq System was used to sequence the amplified TCR beta libraries as 87-base-pair reads. In the source study's methods: A later analysis counted about 80 million unique TCR beta chains across the 650 to 800 repertoires, and approximately 11 million of these chains were shared by at least two donors. To remove PCR and sequencing errors, raw reads were error-corrected and collapsed into unique sequences using a nearest-neighbor algorithm that merged closely related sequences. Alignment of CDR3 sequences to IMGT reference sequences was used to assign V, D and J gene segments. For a sequence to be retained, at least a six-nucleotide match to both a V gene segment and a J gene segment was required. A rearrangement was called productive if the CDR3 had no stop codons and remained in frame with V and J, and every other rearrangement was called non-productive. Following IMGT convention, CDR3 was defined as the stretch from the second conserved V-encoded cysteine to the conserved J-encoded phenylalanine. The earlier analysis of a few hundred of the donors excluded sequences that lacked an unambiguous match to a single V gene segment. In an earlier analysis of approximately 550 of the donors, V segments were called functional above 56.7% productive rearrangements and were called segregating when the between-donor standard deviation exceeded 5%. A statistical classification framework was built for diagnosing cytomegalovirus status from the catalog of TCR beta chain sequences. In a later analysis, TCR nucleotide sequences were compared against IMGT/GENE-DB human TR gene sequences so that V and J genes could be assigned. A later analysis assigned CDR3 sequences and most-parsimonious VDJ recombination scenarios with the TCRdist pipeline. In a later analysis, every TCR beta chain was defined by the combination of its CDR3 amino acid sequence and its V-gene family, and reads without a unique V-gene family were dropped. As a way to deal with suspected cross-contamination and a sequencing artifact, a later analysis dropped roughly 600 nucleotide sequences that were highly shared and had low generation probability. In a later analysis, a clonal expansion index was calculated for each public chain from normalized within-repertoire ranks of inferred template counts. In a later analysis, generation probabilities were computed with a VDJ recombination model fitted to out-of-frame rearrangements, and the resulting probabilities were checked against IGoR. In a later analysis, TCR-TCR, TCR-HLA and TCR-CMV co-occurrence was scored with hypergeometric tests, and a repertoire-size bias correction was applied to TCR pairs. False discovery rates were estimated in a later analysis by permuting HLA or CMV assignments 20 times. A later analysis grouped co-occurring TCRs with DBSCAN, adding TCRdist sequence similarity when clustering within HLA-allele-positive subsets. For co-occurrence clustering, repertoires with fewer than 30,000 or more than 120,000 public chains were excluded, along with roughly 5 repertoires with anomalous nucleotide sharing. Entries here come from immuneACCESS through TCRdb and include only in-frame sequences with V and J called. Some clones fail to appear in such tables; in the studies checked, an unresolved V gene covers under half of the shortfall, and the cause of the remainder is unknown. V and J calls and clone size come straight from that table; D and trimming were deduced from the DNA. The sample has roughly 100,000 clones on record, around 80% of them singletons. The biggest ten clones account for roughly 3.4% of the sample.

V loses 2 bases at its end and J loses 2 bases; junction bases beyond the gene matches: 2. As encoded in the germline V gene, CDR1 is SNHLY while CDR2 is FYNNEI. The CDR3 starts with the cysteine, ends with the phenylalanine, and has 15 residues. Only CDR3 DNA is held: 45 bases, read in frame from base 1. This TCR came from a man aged 55 to 69 in good health and CMV-seronegative. The V gene is TRBV2 and the J gene is TRBJ1-4, with 7 bases matching TRBD1. The sample comprised PBMCs. The sequence in DNA is TGTGCCAGCAGTGAAACAGGGGCCACTAATGAAAAACTGTTTTTT. This gives the protein CASSETGATNEKLFF.